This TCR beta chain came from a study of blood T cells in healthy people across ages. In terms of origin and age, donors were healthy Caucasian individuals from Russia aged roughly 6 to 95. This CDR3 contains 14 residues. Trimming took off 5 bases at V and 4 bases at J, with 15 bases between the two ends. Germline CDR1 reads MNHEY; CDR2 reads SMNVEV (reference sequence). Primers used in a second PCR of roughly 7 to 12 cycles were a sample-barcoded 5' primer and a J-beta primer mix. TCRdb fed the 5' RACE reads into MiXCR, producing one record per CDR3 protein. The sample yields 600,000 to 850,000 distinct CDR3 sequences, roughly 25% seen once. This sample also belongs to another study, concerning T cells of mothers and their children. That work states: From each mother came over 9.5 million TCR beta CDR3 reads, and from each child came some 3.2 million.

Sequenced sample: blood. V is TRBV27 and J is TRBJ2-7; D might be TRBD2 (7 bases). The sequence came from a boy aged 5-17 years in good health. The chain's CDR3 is CASSPRGALYEQYF. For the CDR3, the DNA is TGTGCCAGCAGTCCTCGGGGGGCACTTTACGAGCAGTACTTC.